This record concerns one TCR beta chain sequence. The antigen is undetermined. The data are from a study of response to subunit inactivated influenza vaccine. Points from the study as a whole: With each seasonal influenza vaccination, the authors suggested, few new T cells are recruited.

A single record per CDR3 protein comes from TCRdb applying MiXCR to the RT-PCR reads. The sample has a few hundred thousand distinct CDR3 sequences; around 15% are singletons. The TCR sequence derives from a man between 45 and 60 years old who received an inactivated influenza vaccine. The sequences come from PBMCs from blood, collected roughly 12 days after vaccination.

The CDR3 region has the DNA TGTGCCAGCCTCCGAGACACTGAAGCTTTCTTT. Translated, it gives CASLRDTEAFF. The rearrangement links TRBV5-5 to TRBJ1-1, with no clear D. The CDR3 spans 11 residues. The V gene lost 7 bases and the J gene lost 3 bases, with 7 bases spanning the gap. The germline V gene has CDR1 SGHKS and CDR2 YYEKEE (reference sequence). Full variable domain (outside the CDR3, taken from reference TRBV5-5 and TRBJ1-1): DAGVTQSPTHLIKTRGQQVTLRCSPISGHKSVSWYQQVLGQGPQFIFQYYEKEERGRGNFPDRFSARQFPNYSSELNVNALLLGDSALYLCASLRDTEAFFGQGTRLTVV.